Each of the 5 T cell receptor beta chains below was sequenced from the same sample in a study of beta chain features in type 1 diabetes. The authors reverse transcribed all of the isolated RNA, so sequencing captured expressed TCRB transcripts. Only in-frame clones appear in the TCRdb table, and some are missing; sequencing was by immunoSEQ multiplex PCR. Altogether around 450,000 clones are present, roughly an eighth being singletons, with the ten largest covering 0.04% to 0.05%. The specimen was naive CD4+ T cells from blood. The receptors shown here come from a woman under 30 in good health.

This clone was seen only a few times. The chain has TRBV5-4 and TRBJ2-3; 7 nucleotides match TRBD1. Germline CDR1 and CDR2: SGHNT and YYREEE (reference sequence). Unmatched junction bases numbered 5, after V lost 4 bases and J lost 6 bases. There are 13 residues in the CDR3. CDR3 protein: CASSMTGFDTQYF. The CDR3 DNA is TGTGCCAGCAGCATGACAGGGTTCGATACGCAGTATTTT.

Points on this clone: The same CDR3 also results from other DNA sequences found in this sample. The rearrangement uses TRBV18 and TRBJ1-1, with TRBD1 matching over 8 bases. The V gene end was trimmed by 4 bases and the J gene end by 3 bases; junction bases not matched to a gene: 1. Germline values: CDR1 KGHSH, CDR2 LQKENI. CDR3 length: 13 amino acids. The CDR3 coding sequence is TGTGCCAGCTCACAGGACAGGGACACTGAAGCTTTCTTT. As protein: CASSQDRDTEAFF.

The CDR3 nucleotides are TGTGCCAGCTCACCCGGGTCCTTTTCGAACACTGAAGCTTTCTTT. It codes for CASSPGSFSNTEAFF. The chain links TRBV18 to TRBJ1-1; D ambiguous. Trimming took off 3 bases at V and 1 base at J, with 12 bases between the two ends. CDR1 KGHSH and CDR2 LQKENI come from the germline V gene. This CDR3 has 15 amino acids. Using reference TRBV18 and TRBJ1-1 for the parts outside the CDR3, the full variable domain is NAGVMQNPRHLVRRRGQEARLRCSPMKGHSHVYWYRQLPEEGLKFMVYLQKENIIDESGMPKERFSAEFPKEGPSILRIQQVVRGDSAAYFCASSPGSFSNTEAFFGQGTRLTVV.

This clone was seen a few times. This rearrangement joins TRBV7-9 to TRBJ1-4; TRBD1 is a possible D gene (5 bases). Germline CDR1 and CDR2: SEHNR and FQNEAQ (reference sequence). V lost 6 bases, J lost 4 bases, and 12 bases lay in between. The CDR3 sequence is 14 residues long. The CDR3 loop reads CASRDSTSNEKLFF. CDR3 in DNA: TGTGCCAGCAGAGACAGTACCAGTAATGAAAAACTGTTTTTT.

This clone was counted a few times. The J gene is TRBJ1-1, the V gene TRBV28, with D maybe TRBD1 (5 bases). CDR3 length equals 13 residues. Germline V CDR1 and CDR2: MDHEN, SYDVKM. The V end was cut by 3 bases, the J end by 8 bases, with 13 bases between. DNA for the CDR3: TGTGCCAGCAGTTTTCTCGTCCCAGGGGAAGCTTTCTTT. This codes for CASSFLVPGEAFF. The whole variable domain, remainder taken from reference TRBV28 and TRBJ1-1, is DVKVTQSSRYLVKRTGEKVFLECVQDMDHENMFWYRQDPGLGLRLIYFSYDVKMKEKGDIPEGYSVSREKKERFSLILESASTNQTSMYLCASSFLVPGEAFFGQGTRLTVV.